This T cell receptor beta chain came from a study of PD-L1 blockade in urothelial cancer (dated by TCRdb to the late 2010s). Broadly, across the study: Every patient began therapy in the mid-2010s and was given atezolizumab 1,200 mg intravenously every 3 weeks. Durable clinical benefit meant progression-free survival longer than 6 months, and TCR features were also tested against progression-free and overall survival. In the same patients who had TCR sequencing, pretreatment tumors also underwent whole exome sequencing and RNA sequencing. The study was an exploratory multi-omic analysis of somatic, immune and clinical correlates of response to PD-L1 blockade with atezolizumab in urothelial cancer. Blood samples gave a median of approximately 150,000 T cells and 83,000 or so unique TCRs, with a median clonality of approximately 0.08. Twenty-nine patients had pretreatment blood TCR-seq, some 24 had at least one posttreatment blood collection, and some 24 had tumor TCR-seq. Blood samples were analyzed at 3 weeks after treatment start (second dose) and at 6 weeks after treatment start. Pretreatment tumor samples and matched peripheral blood, collected serially before and after atezolizumab treatment, underwent TCR sequencing. About 90% of the roughly 30 patients were identified as males with urothelial cancer of bladder origin, and a prior smoking history was reported by 18 of 29 patients. Patients had an ECOG performance status of 0 or 1 and had received between 0 and 3 prior chemotherapy regimens. Durable clinical benefit was achieved by nine patients and was not achieved by 20 patients. Here is what the overall study found, with its caveats: Because the sample size was small (n of about 29) and many of the analyses were exploratory, the results are meant to be hypothesis-generating. A pretreatment peripheral blood TCR clonality below the median was linked to improved progression-free and overall survival. At 3 weeks after the start of treatment, tumor-associated TCR clones in peripheral blood had expanded more in patients with durable benefit (n ≈ 20, p = 0.022).

About this clone: Its antigen is still unknown. Per-nucleotide qualities are absent, and no much larger clonotype sits a single base away.

The cohort included about 30 patients with locally advanced or metastatic urothelial carcinoma who were treated at Memorial Sloan Kettering on a trial protocol. Peripheral blood mononuclear cells were collected from each patient pretreatment and during treatment, giving between 1 and 8 total time points per patient. The Qiagen DNeasy Blood extraction kit was used to purify genomic DNA from total PBMCs and tumor samples. Collected pretreatment and during treatment, PBMCs were isolated and stored as previously described. Each PCR received spiked-in synthetic TCR analog templates so that absolute template abundance could be estimated from read counts. The immunoSEQ assay was used to amplify TCRbeta CDR3 regions from genomic DNA with bias-controlled V and J gene primers. Sequencing of rearranged TCRbeta segments was performed at approximately 20X coverage. The authors processed their data as follows. Clustering was used to correct sequencing errors, and CDR3s were annotated against IMGT so that V, D and J genes could be assigned. Out-of-frame and stop-codon sequences were excluded, and only productive TCRbeta rearrangements were used in downstream analyses. To compute clonality, Shannon entropy was normalized by the log of the number of unique productive sequences and then subtracted from one. Fisher's exact test with Benjamini-Hochberg correction, at a threshold of adjusted p below 0.01, was used to find clones that differed between time points or between blood and tumor. Held by TCRdb, this immuneACCESS table contains in-frame sequences only and omits some clones. Under half of the omission traces to an unresolved V gene where checked; the cause of the rest is unknown. Clone size and the V and J calls come from that table; the DNA yielded D and trimming. This sample lists some 100,000 clones; approximately 90% were detected once. The top ten hold just over 0.9% of the sample.

V loses 3 bases, J loses 3 bases, and the germline ends lie 12 bases apart. CDR1 ENHRY and CDR2 SYGVKD were looked up in the germline V gene. From the cysteine up to the phenylalanine, the CDR3 has a length of 15 residues. Only the CDR3 DNA is retained, 45 bases long and in frame from the first base. The rearranged segments are TRBV10-3 and TRBJ1-3; the D gene identity is not certain. This clonotype was sampled from a woman aged 80 or over with urothelial cancer. Sequencing was performed on PBMCs, taken around atezolizumab (anti-PD-L1) treatment. DNA sequence: TGTGCCATCAGTGAAGGGCACCGGGGTGGAAACACCATATATTTT. Its product reads: CAISEGHRGGNTIYF.